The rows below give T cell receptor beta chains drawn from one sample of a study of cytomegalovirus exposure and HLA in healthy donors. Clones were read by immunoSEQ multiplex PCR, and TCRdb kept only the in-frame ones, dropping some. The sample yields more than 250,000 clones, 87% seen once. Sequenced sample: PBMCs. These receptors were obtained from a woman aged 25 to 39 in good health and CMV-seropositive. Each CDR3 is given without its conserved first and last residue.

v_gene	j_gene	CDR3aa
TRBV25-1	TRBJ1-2	ASSDQGTGDFYGYT
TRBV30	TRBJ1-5	AWSVMGRRQPQH
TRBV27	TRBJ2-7	ASGRGQGWAYEQY
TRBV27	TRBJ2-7	ASRRGYEQY
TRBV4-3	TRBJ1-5	ASSQVFRSNQPQH
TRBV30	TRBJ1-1	ARKKGEGTEAF
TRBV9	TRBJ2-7	ASSPQTGRLY
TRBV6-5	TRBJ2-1	ASSPPPGLSEF
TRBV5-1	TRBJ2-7	ASTGGTGGVNEQY
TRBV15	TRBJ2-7	ATSMVLAAFYEQY
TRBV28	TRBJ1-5	ASSLPGRFQPQH
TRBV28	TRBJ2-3	ASSPTGAGTDTQY
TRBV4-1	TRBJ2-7	ASSQGVGLPHEQY
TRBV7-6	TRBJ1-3	ASSLGRRLTGNTIY
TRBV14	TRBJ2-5	ASSQDPGKTQY
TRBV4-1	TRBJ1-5	ASSQGGQPQH
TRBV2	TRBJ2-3	ASGTSGGPKQY
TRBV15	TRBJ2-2	ATSMARLASGELF
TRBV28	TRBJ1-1	ASSLGRTAYTHMNTEAF
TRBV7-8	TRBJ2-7	ASSSRDKGYYEQY
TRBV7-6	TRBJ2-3	ASSPNNLLAETDTQY
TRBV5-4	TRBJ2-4	ASSLESGNIQY
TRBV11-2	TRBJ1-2	ASSLGWTGDYGYT
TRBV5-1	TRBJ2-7	ASRISGSRVGYEQY
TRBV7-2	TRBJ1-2	ASSFRVQGTDYGYT
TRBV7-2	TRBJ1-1	ASSLVIFGRTAEAF
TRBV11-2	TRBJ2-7	ASSLRQTRYEQY
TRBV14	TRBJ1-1	ASSHRDRENTEAF
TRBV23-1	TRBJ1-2	ASSHPGAVKIYGYT
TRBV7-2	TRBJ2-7	ASSGTSAVSEQY
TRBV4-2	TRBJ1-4	ASSQDGGFGRTNEKLF
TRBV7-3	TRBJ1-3	ASSPDSHSGNTIY
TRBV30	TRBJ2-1	AWSRTGRSYNEQF
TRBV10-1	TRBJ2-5	ASRPSQTQY
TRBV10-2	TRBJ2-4	ASSDSGVAKNIQY
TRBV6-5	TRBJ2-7	ATTSQGTSAEQY
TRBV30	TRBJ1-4	AWSLGAGNEKLF
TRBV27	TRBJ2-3	ASSFILFGNTDTQY
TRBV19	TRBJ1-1	ASTKVGGTEAF
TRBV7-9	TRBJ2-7	ASSSLGDEQY
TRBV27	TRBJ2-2	ASSKLAGMNTGELF
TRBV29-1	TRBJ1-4	SVEDLRGASMGGKLF
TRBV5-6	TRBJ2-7	ASSVGLAQSYEQY
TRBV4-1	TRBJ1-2	ASSQDEGPNYGYT
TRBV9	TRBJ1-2	ASGGLGYGYT
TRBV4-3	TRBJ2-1	ASSHDSGQGSEQF
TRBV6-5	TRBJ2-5	ASSYGVAGETQY
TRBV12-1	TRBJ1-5	ASSFGGGSNQPQH
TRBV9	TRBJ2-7	ASSAGQGTEQY
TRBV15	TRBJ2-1	ATSRVAGGLYNEQF
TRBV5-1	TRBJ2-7	ASSLTGGVYEQY
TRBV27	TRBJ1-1	ASSLSDSLPHTEAF
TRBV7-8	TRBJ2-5	ASSLGLETQY
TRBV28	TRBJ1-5	ASRTGGSQPQH
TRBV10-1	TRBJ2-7	AKTQETQGEGSYEQY